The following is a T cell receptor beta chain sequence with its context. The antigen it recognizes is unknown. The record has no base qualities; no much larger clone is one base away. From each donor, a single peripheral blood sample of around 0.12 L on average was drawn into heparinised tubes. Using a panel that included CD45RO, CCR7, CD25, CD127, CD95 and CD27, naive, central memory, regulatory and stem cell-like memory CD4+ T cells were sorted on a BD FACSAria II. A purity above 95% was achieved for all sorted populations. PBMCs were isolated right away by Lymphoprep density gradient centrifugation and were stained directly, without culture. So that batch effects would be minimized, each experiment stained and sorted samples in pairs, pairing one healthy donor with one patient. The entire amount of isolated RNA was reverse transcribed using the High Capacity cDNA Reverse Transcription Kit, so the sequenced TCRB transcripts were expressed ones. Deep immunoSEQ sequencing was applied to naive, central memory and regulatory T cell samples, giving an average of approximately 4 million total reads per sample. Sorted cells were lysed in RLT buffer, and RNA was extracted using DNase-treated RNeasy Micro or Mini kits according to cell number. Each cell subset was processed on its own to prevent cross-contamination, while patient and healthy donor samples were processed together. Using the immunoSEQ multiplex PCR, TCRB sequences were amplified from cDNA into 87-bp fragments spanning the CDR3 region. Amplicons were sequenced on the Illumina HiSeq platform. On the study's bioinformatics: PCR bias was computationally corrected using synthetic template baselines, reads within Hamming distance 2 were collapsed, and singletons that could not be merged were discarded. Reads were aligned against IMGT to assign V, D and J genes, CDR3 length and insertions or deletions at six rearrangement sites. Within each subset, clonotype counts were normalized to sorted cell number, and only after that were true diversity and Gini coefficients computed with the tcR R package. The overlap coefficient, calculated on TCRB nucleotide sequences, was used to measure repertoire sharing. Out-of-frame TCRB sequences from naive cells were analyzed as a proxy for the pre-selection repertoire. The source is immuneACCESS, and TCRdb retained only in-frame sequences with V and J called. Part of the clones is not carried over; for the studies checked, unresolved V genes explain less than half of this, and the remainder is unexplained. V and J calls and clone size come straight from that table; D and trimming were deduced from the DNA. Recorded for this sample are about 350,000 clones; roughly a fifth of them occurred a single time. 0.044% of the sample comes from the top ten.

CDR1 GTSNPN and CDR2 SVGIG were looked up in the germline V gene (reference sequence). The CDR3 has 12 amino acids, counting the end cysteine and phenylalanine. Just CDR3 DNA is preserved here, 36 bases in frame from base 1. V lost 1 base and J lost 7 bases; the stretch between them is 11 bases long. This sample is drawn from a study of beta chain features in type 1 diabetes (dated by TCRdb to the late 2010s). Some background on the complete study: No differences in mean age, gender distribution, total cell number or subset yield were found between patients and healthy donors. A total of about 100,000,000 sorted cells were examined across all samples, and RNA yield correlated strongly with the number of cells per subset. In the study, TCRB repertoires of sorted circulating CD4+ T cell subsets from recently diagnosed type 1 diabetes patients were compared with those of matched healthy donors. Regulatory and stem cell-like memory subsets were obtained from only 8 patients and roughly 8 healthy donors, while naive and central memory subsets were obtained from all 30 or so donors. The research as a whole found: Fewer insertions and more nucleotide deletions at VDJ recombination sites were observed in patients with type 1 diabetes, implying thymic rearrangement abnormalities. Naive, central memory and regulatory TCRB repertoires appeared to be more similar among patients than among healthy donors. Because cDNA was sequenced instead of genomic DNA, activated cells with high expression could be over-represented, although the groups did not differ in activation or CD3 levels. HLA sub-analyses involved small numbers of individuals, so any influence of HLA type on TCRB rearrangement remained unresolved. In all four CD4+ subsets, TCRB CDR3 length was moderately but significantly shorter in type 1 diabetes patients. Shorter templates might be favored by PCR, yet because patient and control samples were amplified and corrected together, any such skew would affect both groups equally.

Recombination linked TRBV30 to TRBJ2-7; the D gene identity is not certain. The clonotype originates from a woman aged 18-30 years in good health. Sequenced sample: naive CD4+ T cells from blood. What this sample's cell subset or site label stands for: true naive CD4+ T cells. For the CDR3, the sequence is CAWSAGSGEQYF. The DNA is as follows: TGTGCCTGGAGTGCGGGTTCTGGGGAGCAGTACTTC.